This T cell receptor beta chain was found in a study of cytomegalovirus exposure and HLA in healthy donors. Findings and limits, study-wide: The classifier reportedly diagnosed cytomegalovirus status with high sensitivity and specificity.

The PCR ran on 60 Vbeta and 13 Jbeta primers. Generated by immunoSEQ multiplex PCR, the TCRdb table keeps only in-frame clones and is missing some. The table includes 95,000 to 150,000 clones, roughly 18% detected once. CDR1 and CDR2 (germline): SGDLS, YYNGEE. CDR3 length equals 16 residues. The ends were cut back, 4 bases at V and 3 bases at J, with 18 bases in the middle. In the case of this clone: Antigen specificity is unknown.

The sequencing input was PBMCs. This TCR came from a female donor in good health and CMV-seropositive. V gene TRBV9 combines with J gene TRBJ2-3, with D possibly being TRBD1 (5 bases). The CDR3 nucleotides read TGTGCCAGCAGCACCCGACCCGACAGTTCAACAGATACGCAGTATTTT. It translates to CASSTRPDSSTDTQYF.